The rows below give T cell receptor beta chains drawn from one sample of a study of CD8+ T cells in alopecia areata. Sequenced by immunoSEQ multiplex PCR; TCRdb stores in-frame clones only, minus some. The repertoire holds over 150,000 clones, 40% to 65% seen once, with 10% to 11% in the top ten. Sequencing used CD8+ T cells sorted from blood, obtained at week 24, from a patient treated with tofacitinib. The origin of the receptors is a human donor with alopecia areata. CDR3s include the opening cysteine and the closing phenylalanine or tryptophan. The order of the fields is V gene, D gene, clone size, J gene, CDR3 protein, CDR3 DNA. A D gene is named only where the DNA matches it firmly. Clone size is stated in some rows and not others, as once, few, many or a class when expanded.

TRBV7-9	-	-	TRBJ2-3	CASGSSTDTQYF	TGTGCCAGCGGAAGTAGCACAGATACGCAGTATTTT
TRBV19	-	few	TRBJ2-3	CASSTGTVLTDTQYF	TGTGCCAGTAGTACCGGGACGGTTCTCACAGATACGCAGTATTTT
TRBV4-3	-	-	TRBJ1-1	CASSQDPGNTEAFF	TGCGCCAGCAGCCAAGATCCAGGGAACACTGAAGCTTTCTTT
TRBV7-8	-	-	TRBJ1-1	CASSLAGFEAFF	TGTGCCAGCAGCTTGGCGGGCTTTGAAGCTTTCTTT
TRBV23-1	-	few	TRBJ1-2	CASSQGGAVYGYTF	TGCGCCAGCAGTCAAGGGGGGGCCGTCTATGGCTACACCTTC
TRBV15	-	once	TRBJ2-3	CATSSRQLNGTDTQYF	TGTGCCACCAGCTCACGACAGTTAAATGGGACAGATACGCAGTATTTT
TRBV29-1	TRBD1	-	TRBJ1-2	CSVYEGTGGDGYTF	TGCAGCGTTTATGAAGGGACAGGGGGGGATGGCTACACCTTC
TRBV2	TRBD2	-	TRBJ2-3	CASSESFSGGLSSTDTQYF	TGTGCCAGCAGTGAAAGTTTTAGCGGGGGCCTCTCAAGCACAGATACGCAGTATTTT
TRBV5-1	-	-	TRBJ2-5	CASRKDSKETQYF	TGCGCCAGCAGAAAGGACAGTAAGGAGACCCAGTACTTC
TRBV4-3	-	-	TRBJ1-1	CASSQDLSNEAFF	TGCGCCAGCAGCCAAGATCTTAGCAATGAAGCTTTCTTT
TRBV4-3	TRBD2	-	TRBJ2-1	CASSQDPGGASEQFF	TGCGCCAGCAGCCAAGACCCGGGGGGGGCCAGTGAGCAGTTCTTC
TRBV27	-	-	TRBJ2-2	CASSSLLEDTTGELFF	TGTGCCAGCAGTTCATTACTCGAAGACACCACCGGGGAGCTGTTTTTT
TRBV27	TRBD1	-	TRBJ1-6	CASQPTGTGGSGSPLHF	TGTGCCAGCCAACCCACCGGGACAGGGGGCTCGGGTTCACCCCTCCACTTT
TRBV30	-	-	TRBJ1-1	CVLSEGNTEAFF	TGTGTCTTGAGCGAGGGTAACACTGAAGCTTTCTTT